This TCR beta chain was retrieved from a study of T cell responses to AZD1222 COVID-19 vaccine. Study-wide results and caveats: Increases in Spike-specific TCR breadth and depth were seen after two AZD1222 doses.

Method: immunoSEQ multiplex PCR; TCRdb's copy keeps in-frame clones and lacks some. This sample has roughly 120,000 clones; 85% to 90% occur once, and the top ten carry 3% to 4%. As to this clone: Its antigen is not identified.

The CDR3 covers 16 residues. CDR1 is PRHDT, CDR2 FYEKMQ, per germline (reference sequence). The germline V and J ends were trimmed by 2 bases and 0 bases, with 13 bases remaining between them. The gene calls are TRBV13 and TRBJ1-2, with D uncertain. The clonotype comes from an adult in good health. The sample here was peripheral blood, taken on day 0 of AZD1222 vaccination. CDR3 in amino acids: CASSLTPIQANYGYTF. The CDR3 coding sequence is TGTGCCAGCAGCTTAACGCCCATCCAGGCTAACTATGGCTACACCTTC.